The clone carrying this T cell receptor beta chain was detected a few times. Antigen specificity is unknown. The sample belongs to a study of shared clonotypes between healthy human individuals. Whole-study context: Three plates were used per donor for CD4 naive, three for CD4 memory, two for CD8 naive and one for CD8 memory.

Study-wide results and caveats: Sorted-subset sequencing, rarefaction showed, was incomplete despite large depth. Generation probability values for non-shared clonotypes were lower than those for clonotypes shared by all four donors.

The V gene lost 9 bases and the J gene lost 1 base, with 16 bases spanning the gap. The CDR3 extends over 14 amino acids. Germline V gene lookup returns CDR1 SGHTS and CDR2 YDEGEE. Every subset's genomic DNA went evenly onto several immunoSEQ plates. Method: immunoSEQ multiplex PCR; TCRdb's copy keeps in-frame clones and lacks some. The sample shows 950,000 to 1,300,000 clones, roughly 75% of them seen only once. The V call is TRBV5-8, the J call TRBJ1-1, with no clear D. The clonotype comes from a man between 18 and 35 years old in good health. The sequenced sample consisted of memory CD4+ T cells sorted from blood. Subset: CD45RA-negative fraction. CDR3 protein: CATKADLANTEAFF. Here the CDR3 DNA reads TGTGCCACTAAGGCAGATCTAGCGAACACTGAAGCTTTCTTT.